The next 32 T cell receptor beta chains were all read from a single sample in a study of blood T cell repertoires in COVID-19. Generated by immunoSEQ multiplex PCR, the TCRdb table keeps only in-frame clones and is missing some. The sample contains a few hundred thousand clones, about nine tenths of which appear only once. The sequenced sample was PBMCs or T cells enriched from blood (not recorded which). Source of these receptors: a man younger than 30 with acute COVID-19.

The chain employs TRBV28 and TRBJ1-1; D perhaps matches TRBD1 (6 bases). V gave up 5 bases and J gave up 5 bases, with 15 bases separating them. CDR3 length equals 14 residues. The V gene's germline CDR1 is MDHEN and CDR2 SYDVKM. The CDR3 nucleotides are TGTGCCAGCAGTCCCCTTGAAGGGACAACTGAAGCTTTCTTT. Residues: CASSPLEGTTEAFF.

The chain carries TRBV30 and TRBJ1-1; the match to TRBD1 covers 10 bases. The trim removed 5 bases at V and 1 base at J, leaving 13 bases unmatched. The CDR3 runs 17 residues. The germline V gene has CDR1 GTSNPN and CDR2 SVGIG (reference sequence). The CDR3, as DNA: TGTGCCTGGGACCGTGATAGGACAGGGGGAGGGAACACTGAAGCTTTCTTT. It yields the protein CAWDRDRTGGGNTEAFF.

J is TRBJ1-1 and V is TRBV7-4; D not certain. V was pared by 6 bases and J by 2 bases, with 16 bases between. The CDR3 runs to 15 residues. Germline values: CDR1 SGHVT, CDR2 SQSDAQ. CDR3 sequence (DNA): TGTGCCAGCAGTGTCGGGAAGCACTTAAACACTGAAGCTTTCTTT. This encodes CASSVGKHLNTEAFF.

V and J are TRBV7-2 and TRBJ1-2; no firm D call. Trimming stripped 5 bases from V and 2 bases from J, with 12 bases between. From germline, CDR1 is SGHTA and CDR2 FQGNSA. This CDR3 has 14 residues. For the CDR3, the DNA is TGTGCCAGCAGCATTACCCCGGAGAACTATGGCTACACCTTC. This encodes CASSITPENYGYTF.

V and J are TRBV21-1 and TRBJ2-3; the table calls TRBD2, which could not be checked here. TRBV21-1 is recorded as a pseudogene. The CDR3 spans 17 residues. In DNA, the CDR3 is TGTGCCAGCAGCAAATTCCGGTCTAGCGGTAGCACAGATACGCAGTATTTT. It is translated as CASSKFRSSGSTDTQYF.

In the case of this clone: Other DNA sequences in the sample encode the same CDR3. The chain joins TRBV12-3 or TRBV12-4 to TRBJ1-5, with D uncertain. Deletions cut 3 bases from V and 4 bases from J, with 7 bases between. The CDR3 loop spans 13 amino acids. CDR3 DNA: TGTGCCAGCAGTTTTGGTCGGAATCAGCCCCAGCATTTT. Protein: CASSFGRNQPQHF.

The chain carries TRBV12-5 and TRBJ1-6; 7 nucleotides line up with TRBD1. Per germline, CDR1 LGHNT and CDR2 FRNRAP. With 1 base clipped from V and 8 bases from J, the junction kept 11 bases outside the gene matches. This CDR3 comprises 17 residues. Written as DNA, the CDR3 is TGTGCTAGTGGTTTGGGACAGGGAGGAGTAGGGGATTCACCCCTCCACTTT. Amino acids: CASGLGQGGVGDSPLHF.

The chain recombines TRBV5-4 with TRBJ2-5, with D perhaps matching TRBD2 (6 bases). The CDR3 contains 14 residues. V dropped 0 bases and J dropped 5 bases, with 11 bases sitting between them. The germline gives CDR1 SGHNT, CDR2 YYREEE (reference sequence). The CDR3, as DNA: TGTGCCAGCAGCTTGGATCCTAGCGAGGAGACCCAGTACTTC. Amino acids: CASSLDPSEETQYF.

The V gene is TRBV12-3 or TRBV12-4, the J gene TRBJ2-3, with a weak D call TRBD2 (6 bases). Trimming pared 8 bases from V and 6 bases from J, leaving 9 bases between. The CDR3 has 11 amino acids. The CDR3 region has the DNA TGTGCCAGCGGGGGGTTGGATACGCAGTATTTT. It is translated as CASGGLDTQYF.

The chain carries TRBV5-4 and TRBJ2-7; no clear D gene. Germline V gene data show CDR1 as SGHNT and CDR2 as YYREEE (reference sequence). V was trimmed by 3 bases and J by 6 bases, leaving 13 bases between them. This CDR3 has 13 residues. The DNA for the CDR3 is TGTGCCAGCAGCTACTCTTTACGTTCCGAGCAGTACTTC. Its translation is CASSYSLRSEQYF.

V is TRBV7-3 and J is TRBJ2-7; the match to TRBD1 covers 9 bases. CDR3 length: 12 amino acids. Germline trimming cut 4 bases from V and 6 bases from J; bases unmatched to any gene: 1. Germline V lookup: CDR1 SGHTA, CDR2 FQGTGA. Here the CDR3 DNA reads TGTGCCAGCAGCTCGACAGGGGGCGAGCAGTACTTC. Its translation is CASSSTGGEQYF.

The J gene is TRBJ2-3, the V gene TRBV11-3, with 8 nucleotides matching TRBD1. The CDR3 contains 15 residues. Trimming removed 4 bases from V and 0 bases from J; junction bases left unmatched: 3. CDR1 and CDR2 from the germline V gene are SGHNT and YENEEA. CDR3 amino acids: CASSSGTGSTDTQYF. The CDR3 DNA reads as TGTGCCAGCAGCTCTGGGACAGGAAGCACAGATACGCAGTATTTT.

The V and J genes are TRBV27 and TRBJ2-5, with 12 bases fitting TRBD2. V was clipped by 5 bases and J by 5 bases; unmatched bases: 6. CDR3 length equals 15 residues. In germline, CDR1 is MNHEY, CDR2 SMNVEV (reference sequence). CDR3 protein: CASSPGLAGKETQYF. CDR3 sequence (DNA): TGTGCCAGCAGTCCAGGACTAGCGGGAAAGGAGACCCAGTACTTC.

The V gene is TRBV9, the J gene TRBJ1-1; 7 nucleotides align to TRBD1. The CDR3 is made up of 17 amino acids. V was clipped by 2 bases and J by 1 base; unmatched bases: 11. Germline assignment: CDR1 SGDLS and CDR2 YYNGEE. The DNA of the CDR3 is TGTGCCAGCAGCGTCAACCCGGGACAGACGACGAACACTGAAGCTTTCTTT. Protein sequence: CASSVNPGQTTNTEAFF.

The CDR3 DNA sequence: TGCGCCAGCAGCCAAGGAGTTGATTCACCCCTCCACTTT. As protein: CASSQGVDSPLHF. The V gene is TRBV4-3, the J gene TRBJ1-6; D uncertain. The CDR3 sequence is 13 residues long. Trimming pared 1 base from V and 8 bases from J, leaving 6 bases between. The germline V gene has CDR1 LGHNA and CDR2 YSLEER.

This chain connects TRBV6-5 to TRBJ1-5; D might be TRBD1 (5 bases). V lost 5 bases, J lost 4 bases, and 9 bases lay in between. Germline V gives CDR1 MNHEY, CDR2 SVGAGI. CDR3 size: 13 residues. For the CDR3, the DNA is TGTGCCAGCAGTAAGGGGTGGAATCAGCCCCAGCATTTT. Protein sequence: CASSKGWNQPQHF.

The V and J genes are TRBV5-6 and TRBJ1-2, with 7 bases matching TRBD1. CDR1 is SGHDT and CDR2 is YYEEEE in the germline V gene. The junction had 5 bases not matched to a gene; V was cut back by 5 bases and J by 4 bases. The CDR3 is 13 residues long. The CDR3 coding sequence is TGTGCCAGCAGTAGACAGGGACCCTATGGCTACACCTTC. Translation gives CASSRQGPYGYTF.

This clone was seen just once. The CDR3 protein is CARRSRGSGRFGEQYF. The CDR3 DNA is TGTGCCAGAAGGTCCCGGGGTAGCGGGAGGTTCGGCGAGCAGTACTTC. The V call is TRBV5-3, the J call TRBJ2-7, with 10 bases lining up with TRBD2. TRBV5-3 counts as an open reading frame of uncertain function. J was trimmed by 6 bases and V by 5 bases; bases with no gene match: 14. The CDR3 totals 16 residues.

This chain joins TRBV7-8 and TRBJ1-5, with TRBD1 as a possible D gene (6 bases). CDR1 is SGHVS, CDR2 FQNEAQ, per germline. This CDR3 region has 15 residues. Trimming cost V 1 base and J 5 bases, with 12 bases left between them. The CDR3, as DNA: TGTGCCAGCAGCTTAGGGGCAGGGGTGGATCAGCCCCAGCATTTT. It translates to CASSLGAGVDQPQHF.

V gene TRBV5-1 combines with J gene TRBJ2-3; tentative D call: TRBD2 (5 bases). Germline lookup yields CDR1 SGHRS and CDR2 YFSETQ. The CDR3 loop spans 15 amino acids. V dropped 7 bases and J dropped 1 base, with 16 bases sitting between them. CDR3 protein: CASRRGGSRTDTQYF. In DNA form, the CDR3 reads TGCGCCAGCCGGAGAGGCGGGTCCCGCACAGATACGCAGTATTTT.

The gene calls are TRBV25-1 and TRBJ1-6, with D perhaps TRBD1 (6 bases). The V gene lost 2 bases and the J gene lost 6 bases, with 14 bases spanning the gap. Germline V gives CDR1 MGHDK, CDR2 SYGVNS. The CDR3 extends over 16 amino acids. In DNA, the CDR3 is TGTGCCAGCAGTGAACCCCTGGACAGCCCTAATTCACCCCTCCACTTT. Translating it yields CASSEPLDSPNSPLHF.

This chain connects TRBV18 to TRBJ2-7; 11 bases are a match to TRBD2. Germline lookup yields CDR1 KGHSH and CDR2 LQKENI. The CDR3 is made up of 16 amino acids. Trimming took 0 bases from V and 4 from J; bases not matched to a gene: 5. CDR3 in amino acids: CASSPPGTSGVYEQYF. The CDR3, as DNA: TGTGCCAGCTCACCACCGGGGACTAGCGGAGTTTACGAGCAGTACTTC.

The V and J genes are TRBV10-2 and TRBJ2-7; the D gene is possibly TRBD1 (6 bases). The CDR3 is made up of 14 amino acids. Deletions cut 5 bases from V and 4 bases from J, with 15 bases between. Germline-derived CDR1 and CDR2 are WSHSY and SAAADI. Here the CDR3 reads CASSKNRVSYEQYF. CDR3 nucleotides: TGCGCCAGCAGTAAGAACAGGGTATCGTACGAGCAGTACTTC.

The genes are TRBV9 and TRBJ2-7, with a possible D match to TRBD2 (5 bases). The V gene's germline CDR1 is SGDLS and CDR2 YYNGEE. Trimming took 0 bases from V and 7 from J, leaving 14 bases between them. The CDR3 sequence is 14 residues long. CDR3 in DNA: TGTGCCAGCAGCGTAGAAGGAGTTCCGGGAGAGCAGTACTTC. Translating it yields CASSVEGVPGEQYF.

The chain joins TRBV7-9 to TRBJ1-1; a weak D match, TRBD1 (5 bases). Germline V gives CDR1 SEHNR, CDR2 FQNEAQ (reference sequence). V was trimmed by 2 bases and J by 11 bases, leaving 15 bases between them. The CDR3 totals 13 residues. This CDR3 is CASSLSLAGPAFF. For the CDR3, the DNA is TGTGCCAGCAGCTTATCCCTTGCAGGGCCCGCTTTCTTT.

CDR3 DNA: TGTGCCAGCAGTTTACCCAGCGGGAGGGACGGGGAGCAGTTCTTC. This codes for CASSLPSGRDGEQFF. The chain links TRBV28 to TRBJ2-1, with TRBD2 matching 10 bases. Germline CDR1 is MDHEN and CDR2 is SYDVKM. The CDR3 has 15 residues. Trimming took 2 bases from V and 10 from J; bases not matched to a gene: 8.

The count of this clone is one. V usage is TRBV19 and J usage is TRBJ2-3; 8 bases align to TRBD2. The CDR3 is 16 residues long. CDR1 is LNHDA and CDR2 is SQIVND in the germline V gene (reference sequence). V lost 4 bases and J lost 2; bases outside the gene matches: 8. The CDR3 protein is CASSTRVAGPTDTQYF. The CDR3 DNA reads as TGTGCCAGTAGTACCCGGGTAGCGGGACCCACAGATACGCAGTATTTT.

This chain connects TRBV27 to TRBJ2-3; no definite D call. The V gene's germline CDR1 is MNHEY and CDR2 SMNVEV (reference sequence). V was clipped by 4 bases and J by 0 bases, with 8 bases between them. This CDR3 region has 14 residues. This CDR3 is CASSYSESTDTQYF. In nucleotides, the CDR3 is TGTGCCAGCAGTTACTCGGAGAGCACAGATACGCAGTATTTT.

This chain connects TRBV18 to TRBJ1-1, with 10 positions matching TRBD1. CDR3 length equals 15 residues. Trimming at V came to 0 bases and at J to 7 bases, leaving 5 bases not matched to a gene. Per the germline V gene, CDR1 is KGHSH and CDR2 is LQKENI. The CDR3 nucleotides are TGTGCCAGCTCACCACCGGGACAGGGGTCAGGTGAAGCTTTCTTT. This sequence encodes CASSPPGQGSGEAFF.

CDR3 DNA: TGTGCCAGCGCTCTCGACAGCGCAACTAATGAAAAACTGTTTTTT. It yields the protein CASALDSATNEKLFF. This chain uses TRBV28 with TRBJ1-4; D may be TRBD1 (5 bases). This CDR3 region has 15 residues. Per germline, CDR1 MDHEN and CDR2 SYDVKM. Trimming removed 8 bases at V and 0 bases at J, with 13 bases between.

The chain has TRBV4-1 and TRBJ1-5; the D gene is possibly TRBD1 (5 bases). V dropped 0 bases and J dropped 11 bases, with 14 bases sitting between them. This CDR3 contains 14 residues. The germline gives CDR1 MGHRA, CDR2 YSYEKL. CDR3 sequence (DNA): TGCGCCAGCAGCCAAGATGCACAGCGCAGGGCCCAGCATTTT. Translated, it gives CASSQDAQRRAQHF.

This rearrangement joins TRBV5-4 to TRBJ1-2, with a possible D match to TRBD1 (5 bases). The germline V gene has CDR1 SGHNT and CDR2 YYREEE (reference sequence). This CDR3 contains 15 residues. V gave up 2 bases and J gave up 3 bases, with 14 bases separating them. CDR3 bases: TGTGCCAGCAGCTTTAGCCCCTCGGGGGACTATGGCTACACCTTC. Its protein product is CASSFSPSGDYGYTF.